This TCR beta chain was observed in a study of blood T cell repertoires in COVID-19. Study at large: Nucleic acid was either cDNA or gDNA, and it came from T cells, B-cell-depleted T cells, or PBMCs.

This clone was recorded a few times. Trimming removed 5 bases at V and 2 bases at J, with 10 bases between. The CDR3 is 14 residues long. The germline V gene has CDR1 SNHLY and CDR2 FYNNEI. As processed by the authors: Cell counts per sample came from amplifying reference gene primers. Sequencing used immunoSEQ multiplex PCR; TCRdb keeps in-frame clones, though not all of them. Clone size and V and J calls were adopted from that table, with D and trimming inferred from the DNA. This sample carries 160,000 or so clones, around four fifths of them seen once, and the ten largest clones take around a fifth.

The genes are TRBV2 and TRBJ1-5, with D hard to call. The receptor was derived from a woman of 80 years or more with acute or convalescent COVID-19. The sequencing sample was made of peripheral blood. The CDR3 is CASSPEGGNQPQHF. For the CDR3, the DNA is TGTGCCAGCAGTCCCGAAGGAGGCAATCAGCCCCAGCATTTT.